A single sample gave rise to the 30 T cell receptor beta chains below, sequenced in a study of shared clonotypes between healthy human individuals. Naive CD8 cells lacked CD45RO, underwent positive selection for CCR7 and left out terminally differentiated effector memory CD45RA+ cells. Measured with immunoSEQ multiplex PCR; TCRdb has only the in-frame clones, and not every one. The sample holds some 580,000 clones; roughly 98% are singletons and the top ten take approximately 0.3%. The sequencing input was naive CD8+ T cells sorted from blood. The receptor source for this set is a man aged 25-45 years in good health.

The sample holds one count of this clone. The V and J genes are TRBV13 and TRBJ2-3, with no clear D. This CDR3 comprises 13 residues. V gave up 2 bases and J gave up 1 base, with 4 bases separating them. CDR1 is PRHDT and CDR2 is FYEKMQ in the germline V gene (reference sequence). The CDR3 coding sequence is TGTGCCAGCAGCTTACGTGGCACAGATACGCAGTATTTT. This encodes CASSLRGTDTQYF.

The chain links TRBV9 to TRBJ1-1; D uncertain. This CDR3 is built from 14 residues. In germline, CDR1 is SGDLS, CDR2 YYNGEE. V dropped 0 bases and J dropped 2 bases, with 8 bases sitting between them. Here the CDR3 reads CASSVGGSNTEAFF. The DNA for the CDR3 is TGTGCCAGCAGCGTAGGTGGAAGTAACACTGAAGCTTTCTTT.

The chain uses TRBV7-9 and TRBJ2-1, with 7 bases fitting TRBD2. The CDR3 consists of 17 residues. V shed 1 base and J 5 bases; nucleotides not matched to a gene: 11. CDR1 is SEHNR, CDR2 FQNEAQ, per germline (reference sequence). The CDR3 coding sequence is TGTGCCAGCAGCTTAGTAGGTGCTAGCGGTTTCCACAATGAGCAGTTCTTC. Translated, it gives CASSLVGASGFHNEQFF.

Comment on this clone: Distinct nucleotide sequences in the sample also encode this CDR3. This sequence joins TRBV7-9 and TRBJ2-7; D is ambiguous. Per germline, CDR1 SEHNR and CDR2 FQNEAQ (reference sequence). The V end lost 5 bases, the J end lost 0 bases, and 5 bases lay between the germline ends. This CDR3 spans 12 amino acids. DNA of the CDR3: TGTGCCAGCAGCGGCGGCTCCTACGAGCAGTACTTC. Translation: CASSGGSYEQYF.

The CDR3 spells CASSLVLAGGRDNEQFF. The CDR3 DNA sequence: TGCGCCAGCAGCTTGGTCCTAGCGGGGGGTAGAGACAATGAGCAGTTCTTC. V gene TRBV5-1 combines with J gene TRBJ2-1, with 11 bases identical to TRBD2. This CDR3 contains 17 residues. Germline V gene data show CDR1 as SGHRS and CDR2 as YFSETQ. J gave up 5 bases and V 0 bases, and 7 bases lay outside the gene matches. The variable domain in full, completed from reference TRBV5-1 and TRBJ2-1, reads KAGVTQTPRYLIKTRGQQVTLSCSPISGHRSVSWYQQTPGQGLQFLFEYFSETQRNKGNFPGRFSGRQFSNSRSEMNVSTLELGDSALYLCASSLVLAGGRDNEQFFGPGTRLTVL.

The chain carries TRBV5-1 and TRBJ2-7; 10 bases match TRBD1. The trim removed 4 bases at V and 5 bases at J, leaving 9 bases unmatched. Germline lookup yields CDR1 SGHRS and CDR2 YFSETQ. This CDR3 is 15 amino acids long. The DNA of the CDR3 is TGCGCCAGCAGCCCGACCGGGACAGGGGTTAACGAGCAGTACTTC. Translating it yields CASSPTGTGVNEQYF.

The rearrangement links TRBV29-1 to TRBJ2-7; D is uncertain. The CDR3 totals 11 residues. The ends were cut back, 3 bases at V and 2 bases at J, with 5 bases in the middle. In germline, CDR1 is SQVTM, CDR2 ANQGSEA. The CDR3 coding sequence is TGCAGCGTTGAGTCAGCCTACGAGCAGTACTTC. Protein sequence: CSVESAYEQYF.

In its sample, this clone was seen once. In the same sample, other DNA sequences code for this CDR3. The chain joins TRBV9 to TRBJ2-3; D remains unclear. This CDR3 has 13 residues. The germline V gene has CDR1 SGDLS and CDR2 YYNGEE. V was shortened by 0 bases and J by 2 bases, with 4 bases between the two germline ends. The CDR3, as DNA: TGTGCCAGCAGCGTAGTTCCCACAGATACGCAGTATTTT. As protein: CASSVVPTDTQYF.

CDR3 in amino acids: CATIGGTGITGELFF. The CDR3 nucleotides read TGTGCCACCATTGGTGGGACAGGGATCACCGGGGAGCTGTTTTTT. The rearrangement links TRBV6-1 to TRBJ2-2, with TRBD1 identical over 9 bases. Trimming removed 10 bases from V and 4 bases from J; junction bases left unmatched: 10. The CDR3 runs 15 residues. In germline, CDR1 is MNHNS, CDR2 SASEGT.

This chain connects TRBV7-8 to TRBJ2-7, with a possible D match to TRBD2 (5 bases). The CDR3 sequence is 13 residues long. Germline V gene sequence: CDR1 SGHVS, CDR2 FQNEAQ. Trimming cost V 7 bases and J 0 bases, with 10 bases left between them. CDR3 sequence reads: CASKLGDSYEQYF. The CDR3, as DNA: TGTGCCAGCAAACTAGGCGACTCCTACGAGCAGTACTTC.

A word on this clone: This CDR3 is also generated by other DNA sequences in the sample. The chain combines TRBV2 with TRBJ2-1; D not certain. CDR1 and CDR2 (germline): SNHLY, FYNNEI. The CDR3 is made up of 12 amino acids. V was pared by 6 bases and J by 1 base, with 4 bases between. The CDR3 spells CASRGSYNEQFF. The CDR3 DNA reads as TGTGCCAGCAGGGGATCCTACAATGAGCAGTTCTTC.

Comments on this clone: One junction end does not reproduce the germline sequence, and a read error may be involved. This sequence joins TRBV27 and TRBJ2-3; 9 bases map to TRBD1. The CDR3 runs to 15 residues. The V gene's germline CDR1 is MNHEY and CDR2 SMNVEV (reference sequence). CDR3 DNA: TGTGCCAGCAGTTCCGGGACAGGGAATTTAGATGCGCAGTATTTT. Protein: CASSSGTGNLDAQYF.

The CDR3 DNA reads as TGTGCCTGGAGTGGGAGCTCCTACAATGAGCAGTTCTTC. As protein: CAWSGSSYNEQFF. V usage is TRBV30 and J usage is TRBJ2-1; D remains unclear. V was pared by 1 base and J by 0 bases, with 4 bases between. This CDR3 contains 13 residues. From germline, CDR1 is GTSNPN and CDR2 SVGIG (reference sequence).

CDR3 protein: CASSQGLATYNEQFF. CDR3 sequence (DNA): TGTGCCAGCAGCCAGGGACTAGCGACATACAATGAGCAGTTCTTC. The chain recombines TRBV7-3 with TRBJ2-1, with 10 bases fitting TRBD2. The V and J ends lost 5 bases and 4 bases, in that order; junction bases with no gene match: 5. CDR1 and CDR2 (germline): SGHTA, FQGTGA. The CDR3 consists of 15 residues.

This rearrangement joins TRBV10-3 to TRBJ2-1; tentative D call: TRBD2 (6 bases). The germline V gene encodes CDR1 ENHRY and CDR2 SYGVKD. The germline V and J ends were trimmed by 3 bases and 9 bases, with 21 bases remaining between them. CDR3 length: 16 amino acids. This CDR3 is CAISDPGRLEGVEQFF. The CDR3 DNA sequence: TGTGCCATCAGTGACCCGGGGAGGTTAGAGGGAGTTGAGCAGTTCTTC.

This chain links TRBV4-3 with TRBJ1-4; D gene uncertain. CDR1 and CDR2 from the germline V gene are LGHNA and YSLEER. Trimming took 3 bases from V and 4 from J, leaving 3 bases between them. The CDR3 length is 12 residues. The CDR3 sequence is CASSQINEKLFF. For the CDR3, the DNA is TGCGCCAGCAGCCAGATTAATGAAAAACTGTTTTTT.

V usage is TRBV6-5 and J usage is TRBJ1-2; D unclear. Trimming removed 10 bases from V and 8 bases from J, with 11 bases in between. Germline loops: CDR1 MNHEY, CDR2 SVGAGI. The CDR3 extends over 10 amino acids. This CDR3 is CATLRGGYTF. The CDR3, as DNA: TGTGCCACCCTGAGAGGGGGCTACACCTTC.

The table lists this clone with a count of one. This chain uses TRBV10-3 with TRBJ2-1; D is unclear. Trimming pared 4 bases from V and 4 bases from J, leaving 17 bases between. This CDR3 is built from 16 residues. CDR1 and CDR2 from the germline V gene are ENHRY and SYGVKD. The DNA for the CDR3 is TGTGCCATCAGTGTAAAGGGTCTCGGGCCTTACAATGAGCAGTTCTTC. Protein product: CAISVKGLGPYNEQFF.

Here the CDR3 reads CASSLQGVTYEQYF. The CDR3 DNA reads as TGTGCCAGCAGTTTACAGGGGGTAACCTACGAGCAGTACTTC. The chain uses TRBV27 and TRBJ2-7; 7 bases map to TRBD1. The J segment lost 2 bases and the V segment lost 2 bases, leaving 3 bases of the junction unmatched. CDR3 length: 14 amino acids. In germline, CDR1 is MNHEY, CDR2 SMNVEV (reference sequence).

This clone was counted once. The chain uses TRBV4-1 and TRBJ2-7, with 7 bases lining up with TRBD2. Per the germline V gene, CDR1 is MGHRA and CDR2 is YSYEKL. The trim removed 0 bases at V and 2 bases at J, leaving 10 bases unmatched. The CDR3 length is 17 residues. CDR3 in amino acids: CASSQDPILAEPYEQYF. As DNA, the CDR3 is TGCGCCAGCAGCCAAGATCCGATCCTAGCGGAGCCCTACGAGCAGTACTTC.

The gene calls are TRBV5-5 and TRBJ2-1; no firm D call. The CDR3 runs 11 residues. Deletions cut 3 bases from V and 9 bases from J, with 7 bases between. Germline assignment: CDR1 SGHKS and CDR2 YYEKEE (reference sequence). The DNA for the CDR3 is TGTGCCAGCAGCTCCTCGTTTGAGCAGTTCTTC. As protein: CASSSSFEQFF. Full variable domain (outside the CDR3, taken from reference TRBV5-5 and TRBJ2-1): DAGVTQSPTHLIKTRGQQVTLRCSPISGHKSVSWYQQVLGQGPQFIFQYYEKEERGRGNFPDRFSARQFPNYSSELNVNALLLGDSALYLCASSSSFEQFFGPGTRLTVL.

As DNA, the CDR3 is TGTGCCAGCAGCTATGACAAAATGAACACTGAAGCTTTCTTT. Its translation: CASSYDKMNTEAFF. The gene calls are TRBV5-5 and TRBJ1-1; no clear D. Trimming shortened V by 3 bases and J by 0 bases, and 9 bases separated the two germline ends. There are 14 residues in the CDR3. Germline V gene sequence: CDR1 SGHKS, CDR2 YYEKEE (reference sequence).

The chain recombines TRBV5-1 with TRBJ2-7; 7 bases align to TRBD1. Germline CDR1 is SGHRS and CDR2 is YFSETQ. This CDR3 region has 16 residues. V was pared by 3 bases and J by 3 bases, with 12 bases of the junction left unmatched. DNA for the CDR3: TGCGCCAGCAGCTACGGGACAGTGATTGGAATCTACGAGCAGTACTTC. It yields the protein CASSYGTVIGIYEQYF.

CDR3 coding DNA: TGTGCCAGCAGTTCGCTTCTGGGGGCTTCGACGCAGGGGGGAAAGGATACCCAGTACTTC. It translates to CASSSLLGASTQGGKDTQYF. The rearrangement uses TRBV27 and TRBJ2-5; a possible D gene is TRBD1 (7 bases). This CDR3 region has 20 residues. CDR1 is MNHEY and CDR2 is SMNVEV in the germline V gene (reference sequence). V was trimmed by 4 bases and J by 8 bases, leaving 35 bases between them.

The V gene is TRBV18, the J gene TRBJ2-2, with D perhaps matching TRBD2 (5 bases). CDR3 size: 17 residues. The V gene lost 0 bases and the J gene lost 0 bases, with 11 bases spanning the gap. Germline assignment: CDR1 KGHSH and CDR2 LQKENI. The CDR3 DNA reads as TGTGCCAGCTCACCACCTACAGCGGCCCCGAACACCGGGGAGCTGTTTTTT. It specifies CASSPPTAAPNTGELFF.

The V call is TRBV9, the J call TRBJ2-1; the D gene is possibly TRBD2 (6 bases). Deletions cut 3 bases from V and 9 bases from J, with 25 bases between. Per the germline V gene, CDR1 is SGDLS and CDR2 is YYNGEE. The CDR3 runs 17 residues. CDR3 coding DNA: TGTGCCAGCAGCGGATTACGTACGGACTACACCCATGGTGAGCAGTTCTTC. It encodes CASSGLRTDYTHGEQFF.

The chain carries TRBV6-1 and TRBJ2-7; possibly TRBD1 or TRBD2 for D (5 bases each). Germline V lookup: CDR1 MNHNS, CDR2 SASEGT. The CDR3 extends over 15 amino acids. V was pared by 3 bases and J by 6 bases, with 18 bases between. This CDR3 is CASSEWVRAGLEQYF. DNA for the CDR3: TGTGCCAGCAGTGAGTGGGTCAGGGCAGGACTCGAGCAGTACTTC.

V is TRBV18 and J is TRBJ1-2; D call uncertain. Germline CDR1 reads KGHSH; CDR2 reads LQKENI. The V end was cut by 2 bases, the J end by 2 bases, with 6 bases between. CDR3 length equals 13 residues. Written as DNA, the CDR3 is TGTGCCAGCTCACCAACCGCCAACTATGGCTACACCTTC. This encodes CASSPTANYGYTF. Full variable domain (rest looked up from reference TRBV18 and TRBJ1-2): NAGVMQNPRHLVRRRGQEARLRCSPMKGHSHVYWYRQLPEEGLKFMVYLQKENIIDESGMPKERFSAEFPKEGPSILRIQQVVRGDSAAYFCASSPTANYGYTFGSGTRLTVV.

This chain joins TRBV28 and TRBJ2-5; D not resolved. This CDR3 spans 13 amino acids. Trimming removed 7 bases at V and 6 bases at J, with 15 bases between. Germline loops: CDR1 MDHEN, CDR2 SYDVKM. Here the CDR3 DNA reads TGTGCCAGCACCTTCAAGGGATTGCAGACCCAGTACTTC. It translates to CASTFKGLQTQYF.

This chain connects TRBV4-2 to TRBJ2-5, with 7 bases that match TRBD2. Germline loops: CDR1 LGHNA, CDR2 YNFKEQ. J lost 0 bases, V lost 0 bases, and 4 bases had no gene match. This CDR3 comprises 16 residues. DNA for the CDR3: TGTGCCAGCAGCCAAGAAGGCCTAGCGGACCAAGAGACCCAGTACTTC. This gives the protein CASSQEGLADQETQYF.